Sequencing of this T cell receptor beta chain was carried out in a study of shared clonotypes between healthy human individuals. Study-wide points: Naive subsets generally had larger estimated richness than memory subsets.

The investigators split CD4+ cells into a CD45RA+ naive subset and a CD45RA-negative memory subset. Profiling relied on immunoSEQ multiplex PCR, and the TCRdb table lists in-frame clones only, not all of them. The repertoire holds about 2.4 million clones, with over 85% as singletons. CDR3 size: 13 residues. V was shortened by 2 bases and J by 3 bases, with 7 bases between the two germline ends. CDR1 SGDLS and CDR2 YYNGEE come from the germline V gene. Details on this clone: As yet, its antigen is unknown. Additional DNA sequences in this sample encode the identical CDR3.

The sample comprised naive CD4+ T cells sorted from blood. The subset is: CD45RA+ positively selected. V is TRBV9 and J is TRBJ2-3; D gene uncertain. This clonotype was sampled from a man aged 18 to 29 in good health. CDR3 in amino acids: CASSVGQTDTQYF. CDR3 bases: TGTGCCAGCAGCGTTGGCCAAACAGATACGCAGTATTTT.